The 5 T cell receptor beta chains given below trace back to one sample, sequenced in a study of cytomegalovirus exposure and HLA in healthy donors. The table came from immunoSEQ multiplex PCR; TCRdb's copy has only in-frame clones and leaves some out. Of some 130,000 clones in the sample, 88% were seen once. The sequenced sample consisted of PBMCs. These receptors came from a man under 40 in good health and CMV-seronegative.

The chain carries TRBV6-1 and TRBJ1-1, with D possibly matching TRBD1 (5 bases). This CDR3 has 16 residues. Germline loops: CDR1 MNHNS, CDR2 SASEGT. V was clipped by 1 base and J by 0 bases, with 12 bases between them. This chain's CDR3 is CASSEETVHMNTEAFF. The CDR3, as DNA: TGTGCCAGCAGTGAAGAGACAGTCCACATGAACACTGAAGCTTTCTTT.

This rearrangement joins TRBV10-3 to TRBJ2-7, with 9 bases identical to TRBD2. Germline loops: CDR1 ENHRY, CDR2 SYGVKD. The CDR3 consists of 14 residues. The ends lost 4 bases at V and 3 bases at J; junction bases unmatched: 4. The CDR3 here is CAISGLAGSYEQYF. Here the CDR3 DNA reads TGTGCCATCAGTGGGCTAGCGGGAAGCTACGAGCAGTACTTC.

V usage is TRBV27 and J usage is TRBJ2-6, with D possibly being TRBD2 (6 bases). CDR3 length: 18 amino acids. V was trimmed by 2 bases and J by 0 bases, leaving 14 bases between them. Germline assignment: CDR1 MNHEY and CDR2 SMNVEV (reference sequence). The CDR3 bases are TGTGCCAGCAGTTTACGGGAGACAGCGCTCTCTGGGGCCAACGTCCTGACTTTC. This encodes CASSLRETALSGANVLTF.

This chain connects TRBV2 to TRBJ2-3, with a tentative D call TRBD1 (6 bases). V was trimmed by 2 bases and J by 4 bases, leaving 10 bases between them. The CDR3 is 14 amino acids. The germline V gene has CDR1 SNHLY and CDR2 FYNNEI. The CDR3 sequence: CASSEPGGPDTQYF. The CDR3 DNA is TGTGCCAGCAGTGAACCTGGGGGCCCAGATACGCAGTATTTT. Together with reference TRBV2 and TRBJ2-3, the CDR3 gives the full variable domain: EPEVTQTPSHQVTQMGQEVILRCVPISNHLYFYWYRQILGQKVEFLVSFYNNEISEKSEIFDDQFSVERPDGSNFTLKIRSTKLEDSAMYFCASSEPGGPDTQYFGPGTRLTVL.

The chain links TRBV11-2 to TRBJ1-2, with a tentative D call TRBD1 (5 bases). Germline lookup yields CDR1 SGHAT and CDR2 FQNNGV. The V end lost 3 bases, the J end lost 8 bases, and 10 bases lay between the germline ends. The length of the CDR3 is 12 residues. CDR3 protein: CASSLGTFGYTF. The CDR3 DNA reads TGTGCCAGCAGCTTGGGGACTTTCGGCTACACCTTC.